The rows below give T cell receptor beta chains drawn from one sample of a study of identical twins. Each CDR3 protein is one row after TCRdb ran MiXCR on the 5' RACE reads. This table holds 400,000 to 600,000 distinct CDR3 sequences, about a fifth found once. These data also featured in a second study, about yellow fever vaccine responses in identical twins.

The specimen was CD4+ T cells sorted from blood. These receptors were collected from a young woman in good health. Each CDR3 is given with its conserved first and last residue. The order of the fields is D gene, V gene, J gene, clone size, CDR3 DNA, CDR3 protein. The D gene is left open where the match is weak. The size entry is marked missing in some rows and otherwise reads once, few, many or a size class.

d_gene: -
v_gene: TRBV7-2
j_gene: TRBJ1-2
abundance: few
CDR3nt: TGTGCCAGCAGCACCCTTCCGGAAGGCAGGAACTATGGCTACACCTTC
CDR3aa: CASSTLPEGRNYGYTF

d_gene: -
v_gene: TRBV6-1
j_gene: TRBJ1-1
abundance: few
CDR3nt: TGTGCCAGCAGTGAAGGGACCTCGGCTGCTTTCTTT
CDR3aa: CASSEGTSAAFF

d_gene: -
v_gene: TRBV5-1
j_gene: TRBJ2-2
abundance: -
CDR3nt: TGCGCCAGCAGCTTGGGAGGTAGCGGAGGTGCCGGGGAGCTGTTTTTT
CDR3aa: CASSLGGSGGAGELFF

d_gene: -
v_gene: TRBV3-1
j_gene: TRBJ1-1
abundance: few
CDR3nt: TGTGCCAGCAGCTACGCTAGAATGAACACTGAAGCTTTCTTT
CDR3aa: CASSYARMNTEAFF

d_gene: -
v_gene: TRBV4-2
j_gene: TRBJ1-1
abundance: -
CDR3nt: TGTGCCAGCAGCAAACCGGAAAGGCCGAACACTGAAGCTTTCTTT
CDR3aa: CASSKPERPNTEAFF

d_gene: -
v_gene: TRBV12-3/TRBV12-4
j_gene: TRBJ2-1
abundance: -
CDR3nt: TGTGCCAGCAGTTTGGGGGGGCCGGGTGAGCAGTTCTTC
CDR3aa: CASSLGGPGEQFF

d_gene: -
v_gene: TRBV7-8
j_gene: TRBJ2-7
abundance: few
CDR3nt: TGTGCCAGCAGCTTACGAGTGGTAAGCTCCTACGAGCAGTACTTC
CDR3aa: CASSLRVVSSYEQYF

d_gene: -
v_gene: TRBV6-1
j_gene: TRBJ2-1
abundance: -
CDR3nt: TGTGCCAGCAACCCCGGCGGGACCAAGAACAATGAGCAGTTCTTC
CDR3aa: CASNPGGTKNNEQFF

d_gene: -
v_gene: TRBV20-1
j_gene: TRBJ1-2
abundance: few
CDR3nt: TGCAGTGCGAGAGAATGGAGGGAGGAGGGCTACACCTTC
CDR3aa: CSAREWREEGYTF

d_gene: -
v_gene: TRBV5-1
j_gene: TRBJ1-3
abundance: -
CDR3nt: TGCGCCAGCAGCTTGAACAGCCTATTCTCTGGAAACACCATATATTTT
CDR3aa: CASSLNSLFSGNTIYF

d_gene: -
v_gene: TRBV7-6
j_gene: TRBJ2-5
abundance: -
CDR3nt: TGTGCCAGCAGCCCCCTGATGTGGGCGGAGACCCAGTACTTC
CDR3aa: CASSPLMWAETQYF

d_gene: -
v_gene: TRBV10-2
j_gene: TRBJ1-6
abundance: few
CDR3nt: TGCGCCAGCGGGGGGAAAATTTCACCCCTCCACTTT
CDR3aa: CASGGKISPLHF

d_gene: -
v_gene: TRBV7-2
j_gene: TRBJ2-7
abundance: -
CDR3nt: TGTGCCAGCAGCTTAAGTCTACAGGCAACCTACGAGCAGTACTTC
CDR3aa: CASSLSLQATYEQYF

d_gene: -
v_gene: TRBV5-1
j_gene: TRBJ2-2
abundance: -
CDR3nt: TGCGCCAGCAGCTTGGTCCCGGCGGGGACGAACACCGGGGAGCTGTTTTTT
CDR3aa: CASSLVPAGTNTGELFF

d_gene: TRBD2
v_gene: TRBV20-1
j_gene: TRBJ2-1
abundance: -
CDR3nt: TGCAGTGCCTGGACTAGCGGGAGAAAAAATGAGCAGTTCTTC
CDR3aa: CSAWTSGRKNEQFF

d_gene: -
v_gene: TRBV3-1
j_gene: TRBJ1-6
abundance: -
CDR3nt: TGTGCCAGCAGCGGACCCGGGGCCGGTTATAATTCACCCCTCCACTTT
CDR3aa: CASSGPGAGYNSPLHF

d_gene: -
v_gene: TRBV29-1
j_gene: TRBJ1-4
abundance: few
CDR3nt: TGCAGCGTTGAAGAGGCAGGGAGGGATGAAAAACTGTTTTTT
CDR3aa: CSVEEAGRDEKLFF

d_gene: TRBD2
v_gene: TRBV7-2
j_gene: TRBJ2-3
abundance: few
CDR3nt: TGTGCCAGCAGCTTAGCCGGGTGGCGAGGTGGCGGGAGGTCCTCAACGCAGTATTTT
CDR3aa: CASSLAGWRGGGRSSTQYF

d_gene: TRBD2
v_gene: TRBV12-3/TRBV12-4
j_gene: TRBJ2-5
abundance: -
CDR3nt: TGTGCCAGCAGCACTAGCGTACAAGAGACCCAGTACTTC
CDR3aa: CASSTSVQETQYF

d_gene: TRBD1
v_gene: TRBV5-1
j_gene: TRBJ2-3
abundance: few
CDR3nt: TGCGCCAGCAGCCAACGGGACAGGGGGGATACGCAGTATTTT
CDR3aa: CASSQRDRGDTQYF

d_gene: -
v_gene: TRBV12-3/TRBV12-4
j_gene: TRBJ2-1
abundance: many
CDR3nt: TGTGCCAGCAGCTCCGAAGGCTACAATGAGCAGTTCTTC
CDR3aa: CASSSEGYNEQFF

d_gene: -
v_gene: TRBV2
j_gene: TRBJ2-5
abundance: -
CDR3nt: TGTGCCAGCAGAAGGGGTCTCAGAGAGACCCAGTACTTC
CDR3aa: CASRRGLRETQYF